This T cell receptor beta chain was sequenced in a study of cytomegalovirus exposure and HLA in healthy donors (dated by TCRdb to the late 2010s). About the full investigation: According to an earlier analysis of a few hundred of the donors, about 179 million T cells yielded over 90 million unique TCR beta sequences and approximately 280 Gb of sequence data. In the later analysis, no new phenotypic data were used to find candidate immune exposures; instead, reliance was placed on TCR beta sequences and their occurrence across donors. Donor age, sex, ethnicity and CMV serostatus were collected together with the repertoire data. Along with the approximately 700-subject first cohort, a separate validation cohort of over a hundred different subjects was used. Of the approximately 400 genotyped donors, 80% to 90% were placed in the genetic ancestry cluster associated with self-reported Caucasian donors. All discovery cohort repertoires had been generated on a single sequencing platform. HLA typing covered class I and class II loci at four-digit resolution. The study was designed to test whether signatures of past pathogen exposure could be identified by cataloging public T cell receptors. The number of donors typed differed by locus, with roughly 620-630 for A, B, C, DRB1 and DQB1, roughly 520 for DQA1, approximately 570 for DPA1, and around 450 for DPB1. A few DR-DQ haplotypes were handled as single units for association and clustering because linkage in the cohort was strong. The study combined high-throughput TCR immunosequencing, statistical association of individual TCRs with disease status, and machine learning to predict cytomegalovirus infection status. An early release that covered several hundred HLA-typed donors contained approximately 300 gigabases of sequencing data and some 87 million unique TCR sequences. A later genetic analysis used genome-wide SNP genotypes for about 55% of the 666 donors, treating that subset as a discovery cohort. The T cell repertoires of under 700 subjects were profiled by immunosequencing and related to cytomegalovirus serostatus. Across roughly 420 genotyped donors of the cohort, an average of approximately 240,000 unique TCR beta nucleotide sequences per donor were sequenced, and around 19% of those sequences were non-productive. An earlier analysis of fewer than 700 of the donors applied high-throughput TCR beta sequencing to assess whether each TCR beta V gene segment acted as functional or pseudogenic. A later analysis re-analyzed previously published TCR beta repertoires from about 600 donors and added high-resolution HLA genotyping to study TCR occurrence patterns.

The cohort consisted of 600 or so healthy bone marrow donors. At the time of sampling, every cohort member was nominally healthy, though immune exposures that went unrecorded were likely present. The donor was CMV seronegative and was included in the group of a few hundred seronegative cohort members. Every donor gave a peripheral blood sample, and the peripheral blood mononuclear cells from that sample were used for TCR beta sequencing. The Qiagen DNeasy Blood Extraction Kit was used to extract genomic DNA from the blood cell samples. General study outcomes and caveats: In a later analysis, HLA-associated TCR beta chains were found to be more clonally expanded and to have lower generation probabilities than equally common non-associated chains. In this cohort, only TCR beta chains were sequenced, and detectable features were limited by the absence of alpha or paired-chain data. In a later analysis, most CMV-associated TCR beta chains were found to appear HLA-restricted, with HLA associations seemingly driven largely by CMV exposure. In a later analysis, the rate of TCR association differed among HLA loci, with DRB1 alleles having the most associated TCRs and HLA-C alleles having the fewest. Sequencing depth was assumed to be roughly uniform across donors in the presence/absence analyses, though that assumption may not hold. The authors suggested that the approach could potentially be extended to other disease states and immunological phenotypes. The 87-base-pair reads could not distinguish some IMGT-functional V segments, including TRBV6-2 and TRBV6-3, so those segments were excluded. Immune exposure information for the cohort was limited to CMV serostatus. While some public TCRs were present in many individuals, most TCR sequences turned up only very rarely across donors. At a false discovery rate of 0.05, a later analysis linked 15,000 to 20,000 TCR beta sequences to specific HLA alleles. In an earlier analysis of approximately 590 of the donors, most TCR beta V segments appeared in productive rearrangements about 87% or about 30% of the time, broadly matching IMGT annotations. Because counts were too low, around 17 rarely observed V segments, including chromosome 9 orphons, were left out of the earlier analysis of a few hundred of the donors. In a later genetic analysis, a missense DCLRE1C variant was associated with V-gene and J-gene trimming of TCR beta chains, and the association was replicated in an independent cohort. The classifier was reported to diagnose cytomegalovirus status with high specificity and sensitivity in both the original and validation cohorts. In vitro tests confirmed that a few of the cytomegalovirus-associated TCR beta chains recognize cytomegalovirus antigens. Correlated functional status among segregating V segments might be attributable to linkage disequilibrium, but an unknown experimental factor could not be ruled out. When HLA alleles, especially DR and DQ, strongly co-occurred, TCR associations were difficult to assign to individual alleles. A later genetic analysis reported fewer N-insertions in productive TCRs among donors in an Asian-associated ancestry cluster than the roughly 650-donor mean. A total of fewer than 200 TCR beta chains were listed by the study as associated with cytomegalovirus. A further reported finding was that TCR beta sequences accurately predicted the HLA-A and HLA-B alleles for most subjects in the first cohort. A later analysis reported that several top co-occurrence clusters appeared linked to parvovirus B19, influenza, CMV and Epstein-Barr virus. A cluster of highly shared sequence variants was judged likely to be a technical artifact of the sequencing pipeline. Because some donors lacked HLA typing at each locus, the association tests relied only on the typed subset.

Libraries were prepared through the immunoSEQ multiplex PCR assay. For the multiplex PCR, a mixture combining 60 forward primers for TCR Vbeta segments and 13 reverse primers for TCR Jbeta segments was used. The CDR3 region of rearranged TCR beta genes was amplified from genomic DNA by a multiplex PCR assay. The amplified TCR beta libraries were sequenced on the Illumina HiSeq System as 87-base-pair reads. In the original analysis: A later analysis tallied about 77 million unique TCR beta chains across the 700 or so repertoires, and some 10 million of those chains were shared by two or more donors. A nearest-neighbor algorithm error-corrected the raw reads and collapsed the reads into unique sequences, merging closely related sequences to remove PCR and sequencing errors. To assign V, D and J gene segments, CDR3 sequences were aligned to IMGT reference sequences. Each retained sequence needed at least a six-nucleotide match to both a V gene segment and a J gene segment. A rearrangement was called productive if the CDR3 had no stop codons and remained in frame with V and J, and every other rearrangement was called non-productive. CDR3 was defined according to IMGT convention as the region running from the second conserved V-encoded cysteine to the conserved J-encoded phenylalanine. Sequences without an unambiguous match to a single V gene segment were excluded from the earlier analysis of about 600 of the donors. An earlier analysis of around 600 of the donors classified V segments as functional when productive rearrangements were above 56.7% and as segregating when the standard deviation between donors was above 5%. A statistical classification framework was built to diagnose cytomegalovirus status from the catalog of TCR beta chain sequences. V and J gene assignment, in a later analysis, came from comparing TCR nucleotide sequences with IMGT/GENE-DB human TR gene sequences. In a later analysis, CDR3 sequences and most-parsimonious VDJ recombination scenarios were assigned using the TCRdist pipeline. In a later analysis, every TCR beta chain was defined by the combination of its CDR3 amino acid sequence and its V-gene family, and reads without a unique V-gene family were dropped. A later analysis removed 550 to 700 highly shared, low-generation-probability nucleotide sequences to deal with suspected cross-contamination and a sequencing artifact. A later analysis calculated a clonal expansion index for each public chain from normalized within-repertoire ranks of inferred template counts. Generation probabilities in a later analysis came from a VDJ recombination model fitted to out-of-frame rearrangements, and those results were checked against IGoR. Hypergeometric tests were used in a later analysis to score TCR-TCR, TCR-HLA and TCR-CMV co-occurrence, with a repertoire-size bias correction applied to the TCR pairs. A later analysis estimated false discovery rates by permuting HLA or CMV assignments 20 times. In a later analysis, co-occurring TCRs were grouped with DBSCAN, and TCRdist sequence similarity was added when clustering was performed within HLA-allele-positive subsets. Co-occurrence clustering excluded repertoires with fewer than 30,000 or more than 120,000 public chains, plus five with anomalous nucleotide sharing. TCRdb took over this immuneACCESS table, retaining in-frame rearrangements with V and J assigned. Such tables are incomplete; in checked studies, under half of the missing clones stem from an unresolved V gene, and the remainder is unexplained. From that table come the V and J calls and clone size; the DNA was used to work out D and trimming. The sample has more than 110,000 clones on record, around 85% of them singletons. The ten most abundant clones make up 1.2% of the sample.

CDR1 and CDR2 are read off the germline V gene (reference sequence) as SGHKS and YYEKEE. From its cysteine to its phenylalanine, the CDR3 spans 15 amino acids. Only the CDR3 portion is preserved as DNA: 45 bases, with reading frame beginning at the first base. V has 5 bases trimmed and J has 2 bases trimmed; junction bases matching no gene number 10. This clone occurred a few times. This clone's antigen is unknown. No base quality information exists; no much larger clone differs at one position. The TCR comes from a female donor in good health and CMV-seronegative. Specimen: PBMCs. The rearrangement joined TRBV5-5 to TRBJ2-7; 7 middle bases align to TRBD1. The sequence in DNA is TGTGCCAGCAGTCTCATATTCGGACAGGCCTACGAGCAGTACTTC. Its translation is CASSLIFGQAYEQYF. Full variable domain (CDR3 extended with the reference TRBV5-5 and TRBJ2-7 proteins): DAGVTQSPTHLIKTRGQQVTLRCSPISGHKSVSWYQQVLGQGPQFIFQYYEKEERGRGNFPDRFSARQFPNYSSELNVNALLLGDSALYLCASSLIFGQAYEQYFGPGTRLTVT.